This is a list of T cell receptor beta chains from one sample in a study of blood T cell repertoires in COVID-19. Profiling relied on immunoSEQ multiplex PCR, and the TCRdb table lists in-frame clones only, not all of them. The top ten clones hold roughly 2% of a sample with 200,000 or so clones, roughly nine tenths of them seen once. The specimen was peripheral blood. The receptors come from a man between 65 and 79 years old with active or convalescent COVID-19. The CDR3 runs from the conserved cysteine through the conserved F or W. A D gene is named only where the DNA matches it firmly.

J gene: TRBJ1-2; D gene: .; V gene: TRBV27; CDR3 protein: CASSYRTDVGSYGYTF; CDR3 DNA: TGTGCCAGCAGTTACCGGACAGACGTCGGGTCCTATGGCTACACCTTC
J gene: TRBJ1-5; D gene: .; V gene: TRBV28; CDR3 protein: CASSLWGGPSNQPQHF; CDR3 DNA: TGTGCCAGCAGTTTATGGGGGGGTCCTAGCAATCAGCCCCAGCATTTT
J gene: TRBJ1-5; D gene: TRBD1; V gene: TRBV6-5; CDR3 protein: CASRQPGQGRQPQHF; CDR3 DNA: TGTGCCAGCAGGCAACCGGGACAGGGTAGGCAGCCCCAGCATTTT
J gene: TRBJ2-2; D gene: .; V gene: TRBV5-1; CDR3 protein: CASSLGGANTGELFF; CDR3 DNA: TGCGCCAGCAGCTTGGGGGGAGCAAACACCGGGGAGCTGTTTTTT
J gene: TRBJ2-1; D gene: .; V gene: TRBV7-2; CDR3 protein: CASSLEGGPTYEQFF; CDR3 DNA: TGTGCCAGCAGCTTAGAGGGAGGCCCTACATATGAGCAGTTCTTC
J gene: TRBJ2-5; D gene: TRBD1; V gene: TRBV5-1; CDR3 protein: CASSLGQIQETQYF; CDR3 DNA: TGCGCCAGCAGCCTGGGACAGATCCAAGAGACCCAGTACTTC
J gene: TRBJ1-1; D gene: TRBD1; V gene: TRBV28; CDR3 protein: CATGGGQGGAFF; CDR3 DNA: TGTGCCACCGGTGGGGGACAGGGAGGGGCTTTCTTT
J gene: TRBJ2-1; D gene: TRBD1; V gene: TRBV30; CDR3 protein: CAWSKNNAGGNEQFF; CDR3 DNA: TGTGCCTGGAGTAAAAATAACGCAGGGGGCAATGAGCAGTTCTTC
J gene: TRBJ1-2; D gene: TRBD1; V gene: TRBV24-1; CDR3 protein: CATSDQGQGRGYTF; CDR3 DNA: TGTGCCACCAGTGACCAGGGACAGGGACGCGGCTACACCTTC
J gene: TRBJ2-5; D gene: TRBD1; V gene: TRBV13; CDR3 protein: CASSFAQGEKETQYF; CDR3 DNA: TGTGCCAGCAGCTTCGCCCAGGGGGAAAAAGAGACCCAGTACTTC
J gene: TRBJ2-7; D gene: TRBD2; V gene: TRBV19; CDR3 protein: CASSMGVAGGRDEQYF; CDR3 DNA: TGTGCCAGTAGCATGGGGGTAGCGGGGGGCAGGGACGAGCAGTACTTC
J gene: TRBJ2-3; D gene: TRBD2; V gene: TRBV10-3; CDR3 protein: CAISKTGTSGILTQYF; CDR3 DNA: TGTGCCATCAGTAAAACCGGGACTAGCGGGATCCTTACGCAGTATTTT
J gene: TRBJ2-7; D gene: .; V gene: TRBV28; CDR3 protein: CASSLQGISYEQYF; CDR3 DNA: TGTGCCAGCAGTTTGCAGGGGATCTCCTACGAGCAGTACTTC
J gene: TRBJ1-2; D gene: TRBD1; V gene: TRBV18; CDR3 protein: CASSPLDRQYGYTF; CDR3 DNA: TGTGCCAGCTCACCGCTGGACAGGCAGTATGGCTACACCTTC
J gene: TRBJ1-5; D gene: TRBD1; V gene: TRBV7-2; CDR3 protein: CASSLGDRGQPQHF; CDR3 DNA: TGTGCCAGCAGCCTGGGCGACAGGGGACAGCCCCAGCATTTT
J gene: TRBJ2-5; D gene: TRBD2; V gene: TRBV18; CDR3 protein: CASSPLSGGAVETQYF; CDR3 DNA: TGTGCCAGCTCACCCCTCAGCGGGGGGGCCGTGGAGACCCAGTACTTC
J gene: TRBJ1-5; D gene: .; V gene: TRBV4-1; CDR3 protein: CASSQDLGARFNQPQHF; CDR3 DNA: TGCGCCAGCAGCCAAGATCTGGGGGCTAGGTTCAATCAGCCCCAGCATTTT
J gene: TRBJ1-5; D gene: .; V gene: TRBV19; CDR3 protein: CASSIIPRGDNQPQHF; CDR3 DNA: TGTGCCAGTAGTATTATCCCCAGGGGAGACAATCAGCCCCAGCATTTT
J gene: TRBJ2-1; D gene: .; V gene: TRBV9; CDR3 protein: CASSLQYRDGRYNEQFF; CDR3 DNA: TGTGCCAGCAGCCTACAATACAGGGATGGACGCTACAATGAGCAGTTCTTC
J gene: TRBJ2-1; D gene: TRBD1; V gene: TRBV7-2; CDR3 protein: CASSLVPTGWNEQFF; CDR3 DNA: TGTGCCAGCAGCTTAGTTCCGACAGGGTGGAATGAGCAGTTCTTC
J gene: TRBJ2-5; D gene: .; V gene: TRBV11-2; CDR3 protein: CASTPGALRETQYF; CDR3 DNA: TGTGCCAGCACCCCTGGGGCGCTCCGGGAGACCCAGTACTTC
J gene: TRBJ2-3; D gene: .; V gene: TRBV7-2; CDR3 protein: CASSQVTGATDTQYF; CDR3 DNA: TGTGCCAGCAGCCAGGTTACGGGAGCTACAGATACGCAGTATTTT
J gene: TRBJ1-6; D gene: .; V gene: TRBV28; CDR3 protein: CASSLVRSSYNSPLHF; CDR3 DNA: TGTGCCAGCAGTTTAGTGAGGAGCTCCTATAATTCACCCCTCCACTTT